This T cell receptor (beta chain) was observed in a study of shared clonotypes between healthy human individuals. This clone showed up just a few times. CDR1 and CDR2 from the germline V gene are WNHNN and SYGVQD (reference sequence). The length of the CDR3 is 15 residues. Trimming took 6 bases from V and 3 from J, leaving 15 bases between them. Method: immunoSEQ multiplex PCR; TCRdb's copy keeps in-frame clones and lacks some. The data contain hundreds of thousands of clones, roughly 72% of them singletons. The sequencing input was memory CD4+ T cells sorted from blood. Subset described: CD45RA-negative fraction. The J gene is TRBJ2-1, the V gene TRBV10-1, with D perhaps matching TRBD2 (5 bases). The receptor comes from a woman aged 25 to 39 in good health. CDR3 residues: CASSDHQGSYNEQFF. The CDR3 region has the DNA TGCGCCAGCAGCGACCACCAAGGGAGCTACAATGAGCAGTTCTTC.